This T cell receptor beta chain was recovered during a study of cytomegalovirus exposure and HLA in healthy donors. The PCR made use of 60 Vbeta and 13 Jbeta primers. Clones were read by immunoSEQ multiplex PCR, and TCRdb kept only the in-frame ones, dropping some. The sample shows 160,000 or so clones, approximately 82% of them seen only once. CDR3 length: 18 residues. Germline trimming cut 0 bases from V and 7 bases from J; bases unmatched to any gene: 8. Germline V gives CDR1 SGHTA, CDR2 FQGTGA. The sequencing input was PBMCs. The chain joins TRBV7-3 to TRBJ2-1, with 14 bases fitting TRBD2. This sequence originates from a male donor in good health and CMV-seronegative. CDR3 amino acids: CASSLTWGLAGVGNEQFF. Written as DNA, the CDR3 is TGTGCCAGCAGCTTAACCTGGGGACTAGCGGGAGTAGGAAATGAGCAGTTCTTC.